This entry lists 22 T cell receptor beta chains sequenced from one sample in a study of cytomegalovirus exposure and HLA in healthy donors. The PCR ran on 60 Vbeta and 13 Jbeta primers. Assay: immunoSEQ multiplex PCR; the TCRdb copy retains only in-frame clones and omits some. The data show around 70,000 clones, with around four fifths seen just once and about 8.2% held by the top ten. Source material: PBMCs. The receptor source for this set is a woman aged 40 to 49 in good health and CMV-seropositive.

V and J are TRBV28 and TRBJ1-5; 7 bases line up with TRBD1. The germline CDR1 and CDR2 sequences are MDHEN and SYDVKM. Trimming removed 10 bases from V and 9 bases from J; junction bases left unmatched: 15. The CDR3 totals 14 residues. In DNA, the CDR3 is TGTGCCACTACGGATGAACAGGGGACGGGGCCCCAGCATTTT. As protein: CATTDEQGTGPQHF.

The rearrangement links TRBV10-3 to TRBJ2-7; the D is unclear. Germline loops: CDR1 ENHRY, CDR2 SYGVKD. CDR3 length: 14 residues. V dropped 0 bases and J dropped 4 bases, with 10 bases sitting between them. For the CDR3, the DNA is TGTGCCATCAGTGAGTCGGCCTCGTGGTACGAGCAGTACTTC. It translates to CAISESASWYEQYF.

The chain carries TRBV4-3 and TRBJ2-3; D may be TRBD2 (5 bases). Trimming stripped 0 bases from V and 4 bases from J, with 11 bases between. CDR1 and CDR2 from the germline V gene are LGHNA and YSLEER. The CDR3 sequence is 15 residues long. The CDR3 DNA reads TGCGCCAGCAGCCAAGATTCACTAGTAGCAGATACGCAGTATTTT. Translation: CASSQDSLVADTQYF.

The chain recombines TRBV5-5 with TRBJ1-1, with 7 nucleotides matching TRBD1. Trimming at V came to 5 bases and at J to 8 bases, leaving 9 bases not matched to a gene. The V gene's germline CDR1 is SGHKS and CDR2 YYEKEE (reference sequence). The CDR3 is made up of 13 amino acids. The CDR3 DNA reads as TGTGCCAGCAGAAATCGACAGGGCTTAGAAGCTTTCTTT. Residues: CASRNRQGLEAFF.

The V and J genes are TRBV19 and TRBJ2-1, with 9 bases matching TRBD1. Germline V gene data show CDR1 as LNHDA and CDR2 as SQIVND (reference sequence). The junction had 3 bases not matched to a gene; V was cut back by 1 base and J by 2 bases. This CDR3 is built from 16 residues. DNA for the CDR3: TGTGCCAGTAGTATAGGGGGGACAGGGCCCTACAATGAGCAGTTCTTC. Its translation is CASSIGGTGPYNEQFF.

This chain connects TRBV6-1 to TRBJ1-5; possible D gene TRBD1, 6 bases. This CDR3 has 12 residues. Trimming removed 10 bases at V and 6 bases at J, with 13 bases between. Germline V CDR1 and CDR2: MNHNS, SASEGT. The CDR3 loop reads CATIQGSQPQHF. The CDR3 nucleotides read TGTGCCACCATACAGGGTTCTCAGCCCCAGCATTTT.

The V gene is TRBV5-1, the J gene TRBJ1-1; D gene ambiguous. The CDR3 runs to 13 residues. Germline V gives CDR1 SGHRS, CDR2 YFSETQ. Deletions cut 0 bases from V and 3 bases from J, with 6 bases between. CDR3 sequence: CASSLGVDTEAFF. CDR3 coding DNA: TGCGCCAGCAGCTTGGGTGTAGACACTGAAGCTTTCTTT.

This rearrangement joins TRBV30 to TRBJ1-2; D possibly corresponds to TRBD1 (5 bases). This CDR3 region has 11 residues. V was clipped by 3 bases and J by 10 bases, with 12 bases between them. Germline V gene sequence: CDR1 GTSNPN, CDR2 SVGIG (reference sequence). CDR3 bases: TGTGCCTGGAGAGGGGCCTACCTCTACACCTTC. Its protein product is CAWRGAYLYTF. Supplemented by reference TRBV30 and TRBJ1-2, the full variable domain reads SQTIHQWPATLVQPVGSPLSLECTVEGTSNPNLYWYRQAAGRGLQLLFYSVGIGQISSEVPQNLSASRPQDRQFILSSKKLLLSDSGFYLCAWRGAYLYTFGSGTRLTVV.

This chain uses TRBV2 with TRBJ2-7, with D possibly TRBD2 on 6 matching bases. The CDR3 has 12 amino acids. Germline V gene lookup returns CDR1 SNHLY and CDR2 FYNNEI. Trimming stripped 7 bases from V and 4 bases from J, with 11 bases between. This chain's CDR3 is CASKNGGYEQYF. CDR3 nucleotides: TGTGCCAGCAAGAACGGGGGATACGAGCAGTACTTC.

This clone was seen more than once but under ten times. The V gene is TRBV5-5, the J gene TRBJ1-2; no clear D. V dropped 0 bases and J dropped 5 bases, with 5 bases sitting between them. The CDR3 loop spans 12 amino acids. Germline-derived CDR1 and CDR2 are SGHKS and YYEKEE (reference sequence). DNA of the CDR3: TGTGCCAGCAGCTTGGGGCCGTATGGCTACACCTTC. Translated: CASSLGPYGYTF.

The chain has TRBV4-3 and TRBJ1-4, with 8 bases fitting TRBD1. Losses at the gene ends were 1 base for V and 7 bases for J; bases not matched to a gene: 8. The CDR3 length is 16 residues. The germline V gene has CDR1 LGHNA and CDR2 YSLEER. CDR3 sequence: CASSQVQGAFSEKLFF. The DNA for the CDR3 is TGCGCCAGCAGCCAAGTGCAGGGGGCCTTTAGTGAAAAACTGTTTTTT.

For the CDR3, the DNA is TGCGCCAGCAGCCGCACCCTTCCGGGACTAGCGGGGGCAGATACGCAGTATTTT. This encodes CASSRTLPGLAGADTQYF. The V and J genes are TRBV5-1 and TRBJ2-3; 14 positions match TRBD2. Germline V gives CDR1 SGHRS, CDR2 YFSETQ. The CDR3 contains 18 residues. V trimming: 4 bases; J trimming: 4 bases; junction bases outside the gene matches: 11. Variable domain in full (rest from reference TRBV5-1 and TRBJ2-3): KAGVTQTPRYLIKTRGQQVTLSCSPISGHRSVSWYQQTPGQGLQFLFEYFSETQRNKGNFPGRFSGRQFSNSRSEMNVSTLELGDSALYLCASSRTLPGLAGADTQYFGPGTRLTVL.

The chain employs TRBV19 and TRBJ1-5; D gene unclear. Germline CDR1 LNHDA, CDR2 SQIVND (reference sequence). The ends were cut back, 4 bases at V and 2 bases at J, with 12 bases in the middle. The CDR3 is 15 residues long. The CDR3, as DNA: TGTGCCAGTAGTAGAGGCTCCGGGGGCAATCAGCCCCAGCATTTT. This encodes CASSRGSGGNQPQHF.

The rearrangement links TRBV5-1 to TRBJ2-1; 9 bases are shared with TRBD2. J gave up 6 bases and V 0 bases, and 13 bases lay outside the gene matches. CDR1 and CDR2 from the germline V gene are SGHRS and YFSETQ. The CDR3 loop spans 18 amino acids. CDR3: CASSLVFWAGGPRNEQFF. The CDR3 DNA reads TGCGCCAGCAGCTTGGTCTTTTGGGCGGGGGGGCCTCGCAATGAGCAGTTCTTC.

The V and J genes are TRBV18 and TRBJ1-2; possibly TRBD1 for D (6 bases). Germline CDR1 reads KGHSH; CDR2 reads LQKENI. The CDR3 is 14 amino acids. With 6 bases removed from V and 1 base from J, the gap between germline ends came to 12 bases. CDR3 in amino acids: CASSRDTNNYGYTF. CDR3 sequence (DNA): TGTGCCAGCTCGAGGGACACGAATAACTATGGCTACACCTTC.

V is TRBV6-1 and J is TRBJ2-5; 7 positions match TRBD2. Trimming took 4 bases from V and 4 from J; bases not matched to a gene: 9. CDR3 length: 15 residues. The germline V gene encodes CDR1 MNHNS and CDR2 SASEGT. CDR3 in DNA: TGTGCCAGCAGTGCTCCCGCGGGGAGGGGAGAGACCCAGTACTTC. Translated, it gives CASSAPAGRGETQYF.

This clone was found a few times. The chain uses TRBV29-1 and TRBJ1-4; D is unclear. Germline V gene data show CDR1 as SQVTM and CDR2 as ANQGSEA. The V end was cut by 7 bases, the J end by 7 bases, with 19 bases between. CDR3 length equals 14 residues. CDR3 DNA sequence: TGCAGCGCCTTACTGGGCCCCGATAGTGAAAAACTGTTTTTT. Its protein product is CSALLGPDSEKLFF.

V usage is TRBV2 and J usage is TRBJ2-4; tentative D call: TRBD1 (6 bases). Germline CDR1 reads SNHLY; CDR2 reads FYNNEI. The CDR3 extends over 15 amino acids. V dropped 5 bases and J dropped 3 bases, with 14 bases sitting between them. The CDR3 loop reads CASSRGDKYKNIQYF. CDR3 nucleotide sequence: TGTGCCAGCAGTCGAGGGGACAAATACAAAAACATTCAGTACTTC.

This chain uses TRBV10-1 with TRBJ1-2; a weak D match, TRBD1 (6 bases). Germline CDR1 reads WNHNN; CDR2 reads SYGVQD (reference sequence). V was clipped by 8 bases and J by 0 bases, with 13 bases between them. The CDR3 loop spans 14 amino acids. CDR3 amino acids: CASGQDSTNYGYTF. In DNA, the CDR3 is TGCGCCAGCGGCCAGGACAGCACTAACTATGGCTACACCTTC.

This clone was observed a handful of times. The CDR3: CASSGRAGGTGELFF. The DNA for the CDR3 is TGTGCCAGCAGCGGGAGAGCGGGGGGCACCGGGGAGCTGTTTTTT. The rearrangement links TRBV28 to TRBJ2-2; TRBD2 matches at 9 bases. The germline V gene encodes CDR1 MDHEN and CDR2 SYDVKM. The CDR3 has 15 residues. J gave up 4 bases and V 6 bases, and 6 bases lay outside the gene matches.

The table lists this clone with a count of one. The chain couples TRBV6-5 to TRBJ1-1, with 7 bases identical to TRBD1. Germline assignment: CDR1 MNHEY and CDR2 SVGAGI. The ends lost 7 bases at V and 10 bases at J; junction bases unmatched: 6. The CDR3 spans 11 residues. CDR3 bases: TGTGCCAGCACTACGGGACAGATAGCTTTCTTT. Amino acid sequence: CASTTGQIAFF.

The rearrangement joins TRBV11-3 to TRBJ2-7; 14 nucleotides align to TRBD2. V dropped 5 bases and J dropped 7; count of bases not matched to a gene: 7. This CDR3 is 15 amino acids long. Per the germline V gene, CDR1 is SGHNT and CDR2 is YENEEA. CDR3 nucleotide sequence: TGTGCCAGCAGCCTGGGACTAGCGGGGGAGTCTGAGCAGTACTTC. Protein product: CASSLGLAGESEQYF.